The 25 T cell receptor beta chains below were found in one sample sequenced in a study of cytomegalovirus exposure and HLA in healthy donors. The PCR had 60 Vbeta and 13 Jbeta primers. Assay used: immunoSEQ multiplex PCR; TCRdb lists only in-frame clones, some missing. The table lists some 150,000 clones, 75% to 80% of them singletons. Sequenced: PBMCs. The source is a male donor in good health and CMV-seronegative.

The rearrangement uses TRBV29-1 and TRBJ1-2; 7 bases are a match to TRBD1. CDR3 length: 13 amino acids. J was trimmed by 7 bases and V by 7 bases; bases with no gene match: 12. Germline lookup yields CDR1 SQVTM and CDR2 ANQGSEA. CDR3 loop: CSAGDSLRGGYTF. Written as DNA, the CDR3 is TGCAGCGCTGGGGACAGCCTCAGAGGTGGCTACACCTTC.

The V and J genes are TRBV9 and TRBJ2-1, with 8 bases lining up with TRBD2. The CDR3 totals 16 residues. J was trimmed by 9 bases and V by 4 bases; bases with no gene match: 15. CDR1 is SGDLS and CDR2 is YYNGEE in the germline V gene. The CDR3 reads CASSSPGSGSFSEQFF. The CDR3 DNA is TGTGCCAGCAGCTCTCCGGGGAGCGGGAGTTTTAGTGAGCAGTTCTTC.

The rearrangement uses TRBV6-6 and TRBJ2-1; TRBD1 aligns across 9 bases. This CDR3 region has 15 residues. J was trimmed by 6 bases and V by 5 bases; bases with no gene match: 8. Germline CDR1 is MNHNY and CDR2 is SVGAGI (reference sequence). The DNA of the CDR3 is TGTGCCAGCAGTCCCCGGGACAGGGTAGGCAATGAGCAGTTCTTC. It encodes CASSPRDRVGNEQFF.

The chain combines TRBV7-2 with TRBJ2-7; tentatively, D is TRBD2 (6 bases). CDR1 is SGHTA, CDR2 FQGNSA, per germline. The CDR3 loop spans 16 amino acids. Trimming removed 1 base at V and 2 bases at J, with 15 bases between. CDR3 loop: CASSLDMGVAAYEQYF. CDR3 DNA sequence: TGTGCCAGCAGCTTAGACATGGGGGTAGCGGCCTACGAGCAGTACTTC.

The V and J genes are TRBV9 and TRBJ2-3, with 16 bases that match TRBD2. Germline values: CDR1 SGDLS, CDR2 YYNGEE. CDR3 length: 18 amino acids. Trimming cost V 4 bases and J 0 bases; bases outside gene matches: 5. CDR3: CASSLGTSGGASTDTQYF. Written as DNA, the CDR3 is TGTGCCAGCAGCCTAGGGACTAGCGGGGGGGCTAGCACAGATACGCAGTATTTT.

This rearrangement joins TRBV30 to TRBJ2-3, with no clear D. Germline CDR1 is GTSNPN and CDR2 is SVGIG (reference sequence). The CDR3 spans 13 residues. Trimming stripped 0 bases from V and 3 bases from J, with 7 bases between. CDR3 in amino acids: CAWSVLSTDTQYF. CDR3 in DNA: TGTGCCTGGAGTGTACTCTCGACAGATACGCAGTATTTT.

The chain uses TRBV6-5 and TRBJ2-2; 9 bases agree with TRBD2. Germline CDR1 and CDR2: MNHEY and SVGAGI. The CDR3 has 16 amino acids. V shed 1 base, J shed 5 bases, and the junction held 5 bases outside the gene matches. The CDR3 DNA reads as TGTGCCAGCAGTTACTTAAGCGGGGGGCAGACCGGGGAGCTGTTTTTT. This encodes CASSYLSGGQTGELFF.

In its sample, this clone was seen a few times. CDR3 in DNA: TGCGCCAGCAGCCCGGGGGGACTAGCCGACTACGAGCAGTACTTC. Its protein product is CASSPGGLADYEQYF. The chain couples TRBV5-1 to TRBJ2-7; 9 nucleotides line up with TRBD2. Trimming cost V 4 bases and J 3 bases; bases outside gene matches: 8. The CDR3 consists of 15 residues. Germline CDR1 reads SGHRS; CDR2 reads YFSETQ.

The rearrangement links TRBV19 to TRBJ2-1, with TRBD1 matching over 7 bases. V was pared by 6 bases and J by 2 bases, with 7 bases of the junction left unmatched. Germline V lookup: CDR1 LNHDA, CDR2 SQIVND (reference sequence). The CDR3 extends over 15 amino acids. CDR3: CASRSTGNPYNEQFF. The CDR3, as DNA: TGTGCCAGTAGATCGACAGGGAATCCCTACAATGAGCAGTTCTTC.

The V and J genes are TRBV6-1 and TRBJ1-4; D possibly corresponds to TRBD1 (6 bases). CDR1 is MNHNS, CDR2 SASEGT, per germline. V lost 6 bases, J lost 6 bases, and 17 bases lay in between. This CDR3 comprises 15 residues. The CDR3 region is CASSITQGNYEKLFF. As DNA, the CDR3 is TGTGCCAGCAGCATAACACAGGGCAACTATGAAAAACTGTTTTTT.

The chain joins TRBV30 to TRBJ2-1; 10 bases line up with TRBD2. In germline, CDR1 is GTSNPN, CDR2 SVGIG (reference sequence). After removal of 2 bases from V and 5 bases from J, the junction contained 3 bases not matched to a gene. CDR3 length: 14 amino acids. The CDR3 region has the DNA TGTGCCTGGAGTATTAGCGGGAGGCACAATGAGCAGTTCTTC. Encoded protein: CAWSISGRHNEQFF.

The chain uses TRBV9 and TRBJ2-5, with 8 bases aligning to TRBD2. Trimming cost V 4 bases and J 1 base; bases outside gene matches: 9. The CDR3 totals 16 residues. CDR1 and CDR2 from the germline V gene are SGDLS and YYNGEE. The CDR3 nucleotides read TGTGCCAGCAGCCTCTCGGGAGGGGGGGTCCAAGAGACCCAGTACTTC. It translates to CASSLSGGGVQETQYF.

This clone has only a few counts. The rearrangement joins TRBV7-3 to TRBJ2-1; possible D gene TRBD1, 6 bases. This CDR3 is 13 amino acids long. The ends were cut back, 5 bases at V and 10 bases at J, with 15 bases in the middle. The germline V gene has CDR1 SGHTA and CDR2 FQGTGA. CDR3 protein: CASSHPDRSEQFF. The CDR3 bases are TGTGCCAGCAGCCACCCAGACAGGTCCGAGCAGTTCTTC. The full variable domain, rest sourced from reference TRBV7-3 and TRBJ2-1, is GAGVSQTPSNKVTEKGKYVELRCDPISGHTALYWYRQSLGQGPEFLIYFQGTGAADDSGLPNDRFFAVRPEGSVSTLKIQRTERGDSAVYLCASSHPDRSEQFFGPGTRLTVL.

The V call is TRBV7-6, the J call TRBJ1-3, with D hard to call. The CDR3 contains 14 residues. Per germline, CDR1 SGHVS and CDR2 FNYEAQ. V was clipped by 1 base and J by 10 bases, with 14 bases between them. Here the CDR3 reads CASSLGEGSATIYF. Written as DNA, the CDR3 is TGTGCCAGCAGCTTAGGGGAGGGCAGCGCAACCATATATTTT.

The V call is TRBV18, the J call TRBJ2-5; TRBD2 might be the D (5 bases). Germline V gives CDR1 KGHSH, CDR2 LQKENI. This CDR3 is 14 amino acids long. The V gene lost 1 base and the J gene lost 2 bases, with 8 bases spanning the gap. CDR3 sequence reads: CASSPLSAQETQYF. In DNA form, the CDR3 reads TGTGCCAGCTCACCACTTAGCGCGCAAGAGACCCAGTACTTC. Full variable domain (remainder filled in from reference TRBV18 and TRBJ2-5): NAGVMQNPRHLVRRRGQEARLRCSPMKGHSHVYWYRQLPEEGLKFMVYLQKENIIDESGMPKERFSAEFPKEGPSILRIQQVVRGDSAAYFCASSPLSAQETQYFGPGTRLLVL.

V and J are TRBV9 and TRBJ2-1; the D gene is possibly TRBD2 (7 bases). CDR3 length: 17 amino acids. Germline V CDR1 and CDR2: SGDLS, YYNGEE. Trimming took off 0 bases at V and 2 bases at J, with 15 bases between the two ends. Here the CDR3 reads CASSVGGRGTPYNEQFF. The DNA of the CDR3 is TGTGCCAGCAGCGTAGGGGGGCGGGGGACTCCCTACAATGAGCAGTTCTTC.

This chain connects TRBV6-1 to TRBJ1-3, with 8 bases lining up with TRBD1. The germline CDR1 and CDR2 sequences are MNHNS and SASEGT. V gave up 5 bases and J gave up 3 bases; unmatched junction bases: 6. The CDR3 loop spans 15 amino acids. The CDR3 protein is CASSPWTGRGNTIYF. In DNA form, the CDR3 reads TGTGCCAGCAGTCCATGGACAGGGCGTGGAAACACCATATATTTT.

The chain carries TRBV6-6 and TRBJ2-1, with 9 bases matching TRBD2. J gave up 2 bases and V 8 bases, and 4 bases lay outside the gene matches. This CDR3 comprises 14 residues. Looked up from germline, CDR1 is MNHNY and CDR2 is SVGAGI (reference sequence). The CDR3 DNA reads TGTGCCAGCGGCCCTAGCGGGGCCTACAATGAGCAGTTCTTC. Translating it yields CASGPSGAYNEQFF.

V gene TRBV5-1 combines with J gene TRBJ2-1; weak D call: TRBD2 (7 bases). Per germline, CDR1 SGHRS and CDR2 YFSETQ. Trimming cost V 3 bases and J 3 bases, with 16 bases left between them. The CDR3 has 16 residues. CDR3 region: CASSSGAGAVYNEQFF. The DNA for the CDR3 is TGCGCCAGCAGCTCGGGCGCGGGGGCAGTCTACAATGAGCAGTTCTTC.

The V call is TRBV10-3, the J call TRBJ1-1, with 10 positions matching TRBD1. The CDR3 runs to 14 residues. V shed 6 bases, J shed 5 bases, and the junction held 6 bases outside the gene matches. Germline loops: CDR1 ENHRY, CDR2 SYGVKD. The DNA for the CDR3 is TGTGCCATCAGGGGGACAGGGGTAGGGACTGAAGCTTTCTTT. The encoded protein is CAIRGTGVGTEAFF.

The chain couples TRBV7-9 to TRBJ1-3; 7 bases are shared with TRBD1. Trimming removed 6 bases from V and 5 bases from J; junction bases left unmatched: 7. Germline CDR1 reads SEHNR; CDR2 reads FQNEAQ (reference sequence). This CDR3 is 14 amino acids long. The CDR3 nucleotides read TGTGCCAGCAGTTTCCGGGACAGAAGAAACACCATATATTTT. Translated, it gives CASSFRDRRNTIYF. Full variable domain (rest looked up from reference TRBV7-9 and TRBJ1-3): DTGVSQNPRHKITKRGQNVTFRCDPISEHNRLYWYRQTLGQGPEFLTYFQNEAQLEKSRLLSDRFSAERPKGSFSTLEIQRTEQGDSAMYLCASSFRDRRNTIYFGEGSWLTVV.

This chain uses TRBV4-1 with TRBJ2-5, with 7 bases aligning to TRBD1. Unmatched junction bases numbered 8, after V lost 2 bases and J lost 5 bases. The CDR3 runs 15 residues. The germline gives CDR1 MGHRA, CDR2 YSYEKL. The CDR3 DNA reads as TGCGCCAGCAGCCAAATAGTGGACAGGTCGGAGACCCAGTACTTC. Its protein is CASSQIVDRSETQYF.

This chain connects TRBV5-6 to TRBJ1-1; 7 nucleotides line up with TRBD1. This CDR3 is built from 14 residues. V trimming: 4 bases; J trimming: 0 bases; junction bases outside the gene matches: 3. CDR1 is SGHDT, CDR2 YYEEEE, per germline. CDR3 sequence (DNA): TGTGCCAGCAGCCTGGGACAGATGAACACTGAAGCTTTCTTT. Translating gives CASSLGQMNTEAFF.

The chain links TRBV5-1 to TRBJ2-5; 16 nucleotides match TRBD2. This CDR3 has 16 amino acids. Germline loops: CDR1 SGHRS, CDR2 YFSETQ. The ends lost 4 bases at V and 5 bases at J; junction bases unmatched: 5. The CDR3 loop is CASSPGLAGGWETQYF. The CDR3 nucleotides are TGCGCCAGCAGCCCGGGACTAGCGGGAGGGTGGGAGACCCAGTACTTC.

The CDR3 coding sequence is TGTGCCAGCAGGCCATCGGGACAGGGAGGGACCCAGTACTTC. Translating gives CASRPSGQGGTQYF. V and J are TRBV7-2 and TRBJ2-5, with 9 nucleotides matching TRBD1. V shed 6 bases, J shed 7 bases, and the junction held 9 bases outside the gene matches. The V gene's germline CDR1 is SGHTA and CDR2 FQGNSA. The CDR3 runs 14 residues.